These 27 T cell receptor beta chains originate from one sample sequenced in a study of PD-L1 blockade in urothelial cancer. Documented time point: peripheral blood 6 weeks after treatment start. TCRdb's table, derived via immunoSEQ multiplex PCR, lists solely in-frame clones and lacks some. The table lists about 120,000 clones, 75% to 95% of them singletons. Here the sequenced sample was PBMCs, taken around atezolizumab (anti-PD-L1) treatment. The receptors stem from a man in his 60s with urothelial cancer.

DNA of the CDR3: TGTGCCAGCAGCTCGCCGGCCGGGGAGCTGTTTTTT. As protein: CASSSPAGELFF. V gene TRBV11-3 combines with J gene TRBJ2-2; D not certain. Trimming shortened V by 4 bases and J by 6 bases, and 6 bases separated the two germline ends. This CDR3 spans 12 amino acids. Germline V gene data show CDR1 as SGHNT and CDR2 as YENEEA.

The rearrangement joins TRBV6-1 to TRBJ2-7; unclear D gene. CDR3 length equals 14 residues. CDR1 is MNHNS and CDR2 is SASEGT in the germline V gene. V was shortened by 2 bases and J by 2 bases, with 10 bases between the two germline ends. In nucleotides, the CDR3 is TGTGCCAGCAGTGAATTAGAGCGTGCCTACGAGCAGTACTTC. Protein product: CASSELERAYEQYF.

The chain couples TRBV18 to TRBJ2-1; D is perhaps TRBD2 (7 bases). Germline V lookup: CDR1 KGHSH, CDR2 LQKENI. The CDR3 length is 16 residues. The V gene lost 6 bases and the J gene lost 3 bases, with 18 bases spanning the gap. The CDR3 nucleotides read TGTGCCAGCTCCCCCCCGGCGGGGGCCTTCTACAATGAGCAGTTCTTC. This codes for CASSPPAGAFYNEQFF.

The V gene is TRBV7-2, the J gene TRBJ2-1, with TRBD2 matching over 14 bases. Trimming took 5 bases from V and 4 from J; bases not matched to a gene: 13. Per germline, CDR1 SGHTA and CDR2 FQGNSA. The CDR3 extends over 19 amino acids. In nucleotides, the CDR3 is TGTGCCAGCAGCGGCTTCAGGGGACTAGCGGGAGTTGGATACAATGAGCAGTTCTTC. The encoded protein is CASSGFRGLAGVGYNEQFF.

CDR3 DNA sequence: TGTGCCAGCAGGAATGGCAGGGGATACACCATATATTTT. Amino acid sequence: CASRNGRGYTIYF. The V and J genes are TRBV6-1 and TRBJ1-3; TRBD1 is a possible D gene (6 bases). V dropped 6 bases and J dropped 8 bases, with 14 bases sitting between them. The CDR3 is made up of 13 amino acids. CDR1 is MNHNS and CDR2 is SASEGT in the germline V gene.

The CDR3 loop reads CASSLEGARLGQPQHF. CDR3 DNA sequence: TGTGCCAGCAGCTTGGAAGGGGCGAGGTTGGGTCAGCCCCAGCATTTT. This chain connects TRBV5-5 to TRBJ1-5; weak D call: TRBD1 (5 bases). V was cut by 0 bases and J by 6 bases, with 16 bases left in between. The CDR3 consists of 16 residues. Germline-derived CDR1 and CDR2 are SGHKS and YYEKEE (reference sequence).

V usage is TRBV19 and J usage is TRBJ1-5; D is unclear. Germline CDR1 is LNHDA and CDR2 is SQIVND (reference sequence). The CDR3 runs to 14 residues. V lost 5 bases to trimming and J lost 4 bases, with 12 bases between them. The CDR3 bases are TGTGCCAGTAGTCCCGGACTCTTGAATCAGCCCCAGCATTTT. As protein: CASSPGLLNQPQHF.

The rearrangement links TRBV18 to TRBJ2-5; 9 bases agree with TRBD2. The CDR3 extends over 18 amino acids. J gave up 5 bases and V 5 bases, and 18 bases lay outside the gene matches. Germline CDR1 KGHSH, CDR2 LQKENI. CDR3 protein: CASSIQSSAAGGGETQYF. For the CDR3, the DNA is TGTGCCAGCTCAATTCAGTCCTCCGCAGCGGGAGGTGGCGAGACCCAGTACTTC.

The V and J genes are TRBV2 and TRBJ2-5; 7 nucleotides align to TRBD1. The CDR3 is 12 residues long. Germline assignment: CDR1 SNHLY and CDR2 FYNNEI. J gave up 13 bases and V 2 bases, and 7 bases lay outside the gene matches. The chain's CDR3 is CASSENEGQTYF. In nucleotides, the CDR3 is TGTGCCAGCAGTGAAAACGAGGGACAGACGTACTTC.

This clone was observed a single time. The CDR3, as DNA: TGTGCCAGCAGCCGACAGAGCTCTGAAGCTTTCTTT. As protein: CASSRQSSEAFF. The chain combines TRBV7-9 with TRBJ1-1; D possibly corresponds to TRBD1 (5 bases). CDR3 size: 12 residues. CDR1 SEHNR and CDR2 FQNEAQ come from the germline V gene (reference sequence). Trimming shortened V by 5 bases and J by 6 bases, and 10 bases separated the two germline ends.

Of note for this clone: Sequence at one end of the junction differs from germline and may be a read error. This chain uses TRBV5-4 with TRBJ2-7; D may be TRBD1 (6 bases). Germline V lookup: CDR1 SGHNT, CDR2 YYREEE (reference sequence). This CDR3 is built from 12 residues. This chain's CDR3 is CASSYPLGQRIF. The CDR3, as DNA: TGTGCCAGCAGCTACCCCCTGGGACAACGGATCTTC.

This clone was observed once. V is TRBV5-1 and J is TRBJ2-7; D ambiguous. The CDR3 runs to 14 residues. Germline CDR1 SGHRS, CDR2 YFSETQ. Trimming shortened V by 3 bases and J by 0 bases, and 10 bases separated the two germline ends. Here the CDR3 reads CASSSQINSYEQYF. The CDR3 DNA reads TGCGCCAGCAGCTCCCAGATAAACTCCTACGAGCAGTACTTC.

This CDR3 reads CASSLTGTGPDTQYF. CDR3 DNA: TGTGCCAGCAGCTTGACCGGGACAGGGCCCGATACGCAGTATTTT. The V and J genes are TRBV11-3 and TRBJ2-3, with 9 bases that match TRBD1. Germline CDR1 SGHNT, CDR2 YENEEA. CDR3 length: 15 amino acids. The J segment lost 6 bases and the V segment lost 3 bases, leaving 7 bases of the junction unmatched.

V usage is TRBV11-2 and J usage is TRBJ2-4; 8 bases agree with TRBD2. The CDR3 runs to 14 residues. Trimming took 5 bases from V and 7 from J; bases not matched to a gene: 7. Germline-derived CDR1 and CDR2 are SGHAT and FQNNGV. CDR3 nucleotides: TGTGCCAGCAGCCGCGGGGGGCTAGGGAACATTCAGTACTTC. This encodes CASSRGGLGNIQYF.

The rearrangement joins TRBV18 to TRBJ2-1, with TRBD1 identical over 8 bases. V lost 6 bases and J lost 2; bases outside the gene matches: 6. CDR1 is KGHSH, CDR2 LQKENI, per germline. The length of the CDR3 is 15 residues. The chain's CDR3 is CASSLGQGAYNEQFF. For the CDR3, the DNA is TGTGCCAGCTCGCTTGGACAGGGCGCCTACAATGAGCAGTTCTTC.

The CDR3 region is CASSGGTAETINNSPLHF. The CDR3 DNA reads TGTGCCAGCAGCGGGGGGACAGCGGAAACTATTAATAATTCACCCCTCCACTTT. The rearrangement uses TRBV9 and TRBJ1-6; 7 nucleotides match TRBD1. V trimming: 3 bases; J trimming: 5 bases; junction bases outside the gene matches: 14. CDR3 size: 18 residues. Germline V gene lookup returns CDR1 SGDLS and CDR2 YYNGEE.

The V gene is TRBV7-2, the J gene TRBJ2-5, with D possibly being TRBD1 (6 bases). V was pared by 3 bases and J by 5 bases, with 10 bases between. The germline V gene encodes CDR1 SGHTA and CDR2 FQGNSA. This CDR3 is built from 13 residues. The DNA of the CDR3 is TGTGCCAGCAGCTTGGGGACAAGGGAGACCCAGTACTTC. It yields the protein CASSLGTRETQYF.

The chain uses TRBV5-1 and TRBJ2-5, with D perhaps TRBD2 (5 bases). Per germline, CDR1 SGHRS and CDR2 YFSETQ. V lost 1 base and J 4 bases, leaving 14 bases between the germline ends. This CDR3 comprises 15 residues. The chain's CDR3 is CASSLSSSHGETQYF. CDR3 in DNA: TGCGCCAGCAGCTTGTCCTCTAGCCACGGAGAGACCCAGTACTTC. Complete variable domain (other parts from reference TRBV5-1 and TRBJ2-5): KAGVTQTPRYLIKTRGQQVTLSCSPISGHRSVSWYQQTPGQGLQFLFEYFSETQRNKGNFPGRFSGRQFSNSRSEMNVSTLELGDSALYLCASSLSSSHGETQYFGPGTRLLVL.

This CDR3 reads CASSVAGTGQGGELFF. The DNA for the CDR3 is TGTGCCAGCAGCGTGGCCGGGACAGGGCAGGGCGGGGAGCTGTTTTTT. The rearrangement uses TRBV7-2 and TRBJ2-2; TRBD1 aligns across 9 bases. V lost 5 bases, J lost 7 bases, and 11 bases stayed unmatched. There are 16 residues in the CDR3. Germline loops: CDR1 SGHTA, CDR2 FQGNSA.

V and J are TRBV6-1 and TRBJ1-1; D might be TRBD1 (5 bases). The CDR3 loop spans 13 amino acids. CDR1 and CDR2 (germline): MNHNS, SASEGT. Trimming stripped 5 bases from V and 4 bases from J, with 11 bases between. CDR3 amino acids: CASSTQGGTEAFF. In DNA form, the CDR3 reads TGTGCCAGCAGTACCCAGGGTGGCACTGAAGCTTTCTTT.

The chain carries TRBV2 and TRBJ1-1; the match to TRBD1 covers 8 bases. Germline CDR1 SNHLY, CDR2 FYNNEI. V dropped 2 bases and J dropped 3; count of bases not matched to a gene: 2. The CDR3 sequence is 14 residues long. The CDR3 DNA reads TGTGCCAGCAGTGAAAACAGGGGGGACACTGAAGCTTTCTTT. Its protein is CASSENRGDTEAFF.

The V call is TRBV6-5, the J call TRBJ1-2; 7 bases are shared with TRBD1. The length of the CDR3 is 16 residues. With 3 bases clipped from V and 4 bases from J, the junction kept 11 bases outside the gene matches. From germline, CDR1 is MNHEY and CDR2 SVGAGI. The CDR3 protein is CASSYGGTAFFYGYTF. CDR3 sequence (DNA): TGTGCCAGCAGTTATGGCGGGACAGCATTTTTCTATGGCTACACCTTC.

The rearrangement uses TRBV30 and TRBJ1-2, with D hard to call. This CDR3 contains 13 residues. The germline V and J ends were trimmed by 1 base and 7 bases, with 13 bases remaining between them. Germline assignment: CDR1 GTSNPN and CDR2 SVGIG (reference sequence). The CDR3 region has the DNA TGTGCCTGGAGTGCCCTTACTAGGAGTGGCTACACCTTC. It yields the protein CAWSALTRSGYTF.

The chain couples TRBV18 to TRBJ2-1; TRBD1 is a possible D gene (6 bases). The CDR3 covers 17 residues. V dropped 1 base and J dropped 0 bases, with 13 bases sitting between them. Looked up from germline, CDR1 is KGHSH and CDR2 is LQKENI. The chain's CDR3 is CASSPLSTGSSYNEQFF. The CDR3, as DNA: TGTGCCAGCTCACCACTCTCTACAGGGAGCTCCTACAATGAGCAGTTCTTC.

This chain connects TRBV6-1 to TRBJ2-1; 7 bases agree with TRBD1. J was trimmed by 6 bases and V by 5 bases; bases with no gene match: 10. Germline CDR1 reads MNHNS; CDR2 reads SASEGT. The CDR3 has 15 amino acids. CDR3 in DNA: TGTGCCAGCAGTCCCCAGGCGGCAGGGGGCAATGAGCAGTTCTTC. Translation gives CASSPQAAGGNEQFF.

Only one count was recorded for this clone. J is TRBJ2-2 and V is TRBV15; the match to TRBD1 covers 12 bases. CDR3 length equals 16 residues. Germline lookup yields CDR1 LNHNV and CDR2 YYDKDF (reference sequence). Trimming at V came to 2 bases and at J to 5 bases, leaving 3 bases not matched to a gene. The CDR3 is CATSRRDRGQTGELFF. Here the CDR3 DNA reads TGTGCCACCAGCAGACGGGACAGGGGGCAAACCGGGGAGCTGTTTTTT.

The chain carries TRBV6-1 and TRBJ2-5, with 10 bases that match TRBD1. V lost 4 bases and J lost 4; bases outside the gene matches: 6. The CDR3 is made up of 15 amino acids. The germline V gene has CDR1 MNHNS and CDR2 SASEGT. The CDR3 is CASSGGTGVLETQYF. The CDR3 DNA sequence: TGTGCCAGCAGTGGGGGGACAGGGGTTTTAGAGACCCAGTACTTC.